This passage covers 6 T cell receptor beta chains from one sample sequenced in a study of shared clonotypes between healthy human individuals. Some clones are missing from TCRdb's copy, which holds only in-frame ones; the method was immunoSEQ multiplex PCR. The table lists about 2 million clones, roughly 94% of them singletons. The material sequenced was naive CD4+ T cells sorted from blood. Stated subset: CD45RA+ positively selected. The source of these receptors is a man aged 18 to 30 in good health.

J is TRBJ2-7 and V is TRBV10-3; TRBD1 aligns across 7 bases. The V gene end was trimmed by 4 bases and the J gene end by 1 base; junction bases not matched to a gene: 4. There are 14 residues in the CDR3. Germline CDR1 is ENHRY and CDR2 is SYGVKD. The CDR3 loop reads CAISAWDRSYEQYF. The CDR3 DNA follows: TGTGCCATCAGTGCGTGGGACAGATCCTACGAGCAGTACTTC.

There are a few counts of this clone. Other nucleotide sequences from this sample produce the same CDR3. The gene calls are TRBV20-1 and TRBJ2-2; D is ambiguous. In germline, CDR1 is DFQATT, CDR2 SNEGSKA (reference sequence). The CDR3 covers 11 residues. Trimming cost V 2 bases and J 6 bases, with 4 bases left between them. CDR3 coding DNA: TGCAGTGCTAGAAAAGCCGGGGAGCTGTTTTTT. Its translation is CSARKAGELFF.

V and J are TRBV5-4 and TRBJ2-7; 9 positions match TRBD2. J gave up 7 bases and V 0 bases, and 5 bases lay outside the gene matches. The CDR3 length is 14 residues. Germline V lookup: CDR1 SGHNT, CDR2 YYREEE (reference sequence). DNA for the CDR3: TGTGCCAGCAGCTTGGCGACTAGCGGAACTGAGCAGTACTTC. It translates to CASSLATSGTEQYF. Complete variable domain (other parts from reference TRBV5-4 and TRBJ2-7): ETGVTQSPTHLIKTRGQQVTLRCSSQSGHNTVSWYQQALGQGPQFIFQYYREEENGRGNFPPRFSGLQFPNYSSELNVNALELDDSALYLCASSLATSGTEQYFGPGTRLTVT.

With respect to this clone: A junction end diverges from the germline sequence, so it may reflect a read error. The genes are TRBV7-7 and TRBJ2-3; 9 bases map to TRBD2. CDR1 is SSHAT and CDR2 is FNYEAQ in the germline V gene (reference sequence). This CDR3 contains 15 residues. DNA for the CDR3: TGTGCTAGCAGTGCGCGGGGGGGCAAGGGAGATACGCAGTATTTT. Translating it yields CASSARGGKGDTQYF.

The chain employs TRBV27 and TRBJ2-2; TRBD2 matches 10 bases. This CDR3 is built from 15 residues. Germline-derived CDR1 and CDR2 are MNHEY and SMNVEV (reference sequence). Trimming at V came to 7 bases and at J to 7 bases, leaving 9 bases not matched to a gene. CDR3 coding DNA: TGTGCCAGCATCCCCAGCGGGAGGGCGGACGGGGAGCTGTTTTTT. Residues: CASIPSGRADGELFF.

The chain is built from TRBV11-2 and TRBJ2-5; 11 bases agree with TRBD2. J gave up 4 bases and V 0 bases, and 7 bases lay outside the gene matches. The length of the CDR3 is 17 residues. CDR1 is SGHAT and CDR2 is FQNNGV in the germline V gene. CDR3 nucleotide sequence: TGTGCCAGCAGCTTAGATGGTAGCGGGAGGGCGGGAGAGACCCAGTACTTC. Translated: CASSLDGSGRAGETQYF.